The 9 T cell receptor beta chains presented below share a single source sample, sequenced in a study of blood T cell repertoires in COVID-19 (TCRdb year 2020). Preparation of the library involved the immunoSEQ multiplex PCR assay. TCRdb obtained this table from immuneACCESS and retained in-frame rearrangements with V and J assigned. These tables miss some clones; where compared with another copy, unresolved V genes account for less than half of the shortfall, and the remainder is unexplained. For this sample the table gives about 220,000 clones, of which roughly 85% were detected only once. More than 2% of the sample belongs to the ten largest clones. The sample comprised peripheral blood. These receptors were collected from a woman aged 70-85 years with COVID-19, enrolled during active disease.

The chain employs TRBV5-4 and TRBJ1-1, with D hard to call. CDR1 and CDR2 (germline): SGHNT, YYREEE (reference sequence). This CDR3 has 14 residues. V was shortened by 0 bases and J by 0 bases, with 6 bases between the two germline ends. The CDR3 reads CASSLGGLNTEAFF. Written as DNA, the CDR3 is TGTGCCAGCAGCTTGGGAGGATTGAACACTGAAGCTTTCTTT.

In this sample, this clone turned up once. CDR3 DNA sequence: TGTGCCAGCACCCGGACAGGAATCTACACTGAAGCTTTCTTT. Its protein is CASTRTGIYTEAFF. The V call is TRBV5-4, the J call TRBJ1-1; 7 bases line up with TRBD1. In germline, CDR1 is SGHNT, CDR2 YYREEE (reference sequence). The CDR3 contains 14 residues. Trimming took 6 bases from V and 3 from J; bases not matched to a gene: 8.

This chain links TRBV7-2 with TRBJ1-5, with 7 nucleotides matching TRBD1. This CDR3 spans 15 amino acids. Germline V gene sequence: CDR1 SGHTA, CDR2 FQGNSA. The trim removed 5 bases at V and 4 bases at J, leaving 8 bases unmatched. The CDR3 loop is CASSAPGTVNQPQHF. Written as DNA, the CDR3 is TGTGCCAGCAGCGCCCCCGGGACAGTTAATCAGCCCCAGCATTTT.

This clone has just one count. CDR3 in DNA: TGTGCCAGCAGCTCCCTAGCGCAGCCCCCCTACGAGCAGTACTTC. Translation gives CASSSLAQPPYEQYF. This rearrangement joins TRBV5-6 to TRBJ2-7; D is possibly TRBD2 (6 bases). The ends were cut back, 3 bases at V and 2 bases at J, with 15 bases in the middle. The germline gives CDR1 SGHDT, CDR2 YYEEEE. The CDR3 has 15 amino acids.

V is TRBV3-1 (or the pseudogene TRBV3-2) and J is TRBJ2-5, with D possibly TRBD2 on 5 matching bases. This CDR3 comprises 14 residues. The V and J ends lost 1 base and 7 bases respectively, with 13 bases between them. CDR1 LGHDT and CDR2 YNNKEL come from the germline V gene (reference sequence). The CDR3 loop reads CASSQGRTVRTQYF. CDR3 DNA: TGTGCCAGCAGCCAAGGCCGGACTGTAAGGACCCAGTACTTC.

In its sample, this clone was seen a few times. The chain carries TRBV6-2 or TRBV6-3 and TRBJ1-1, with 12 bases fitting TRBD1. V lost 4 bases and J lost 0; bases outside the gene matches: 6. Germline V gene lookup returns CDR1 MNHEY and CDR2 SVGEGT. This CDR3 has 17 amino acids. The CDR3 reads CASSSGQGAFMNTEAFF. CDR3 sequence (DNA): TGTGCCAGCAGTTCGGGACAGGGGGCTTTCATGAACACTGAAGCTTTCTTT.

In DNA form, the CDR3 reads TGCGCCAGCAGCTCCGTTTCGGCAGATACGCAGTATTTT. It yields the protein CASSSVSADTQYF. The V call is TRBV5-1, the J call TRBJ2-3; D is undetermined. Germline CDR1 reads SGHRS; CDR2 reads YFSETQ. Trimming pared 3 bases from V and 4 bases from J, leaving 9 bases between. The CDR3 totals 13 residues.

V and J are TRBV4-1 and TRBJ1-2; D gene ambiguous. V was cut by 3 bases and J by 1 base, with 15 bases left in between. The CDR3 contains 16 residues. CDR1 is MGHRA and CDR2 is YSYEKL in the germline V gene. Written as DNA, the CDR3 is TGCGCCAGCAGCCAGCACCGAATGGCAGATAACTATGGCTACACCTTC. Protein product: CASSQHRMADNYGYTF.

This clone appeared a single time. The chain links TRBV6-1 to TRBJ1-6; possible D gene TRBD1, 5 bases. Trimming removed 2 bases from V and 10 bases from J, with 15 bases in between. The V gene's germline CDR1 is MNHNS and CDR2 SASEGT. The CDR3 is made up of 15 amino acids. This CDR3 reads CASSEWGGVVSPLHF. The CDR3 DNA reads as TGTGCCAGCAGTGAATGGGGAGGGGTAGTGTCACCCCTCCACTTT.